The 7 T cell receptor beta chains below were found in one sample sequenced in a study of human T cells and chemical hapten exposure. Time point reported: patch test 1, 2 weeks after DPC sensitization. The treatment denotes: therapeutic diphenylcyclopropenone sensitization with weekly scalp DPC. TCRdb re-analysed the RACE reads in MiXCR, keeping a single row per CDR3 protein. The data contain about 360,000 distinct CDR3 sequences, nearly 5% of them singletons. Sequenced material: whole blood, taken in connection with sensitization to the hapten diphenylcyclopropenone (DPC). The receptor set was obtained from a woman aged 50 to 60 with alopecia areata. Some clones in this sample may be carry-over from other donors' samples.

This clonotype was observed at least ten times. V usage is TRBV24-1 and J usage is TRBJ1-1; 8 nucleotides match TRBD1. Germline values: CDR1 KGHDR, CDR2 SFDVKD. V lost 4 bases to trimming and J lost 5 bases; unmatched junction nucleotides: 14. The CDR3 runs 17 residues. The CDR3 region has the DNA TGTGCCACCAGTGACCCCAAGGGGACAGGAGGTCGGACTGAAGCTTTCTTT. This sequence encodes CATSDPKGTGGRTEAFF.

V and J are TRBV7-2 and TRBJ2-1; 13 bases agree with TRBD2. J was trimmed by 7 bases and V by 7 bases; bases with no gene match: 7. Germline CDR1 and CDR2: SGHTA and FQGNSA. This CDR3 contains 15 residues. In nucleotides, the CDR3 is TGTGCCAGCACCATGTGGACTAGCGGGAGTAATGAGCAGTTCTTC. This encodes CASTMWTSGSNEQFF.

This clonotype has a count of ten or more. The V and J genes are TRBV28 and TRBJ2-1; D unresolved. Germline V gene data show CDR1 as MDHEN and CDR2 as SYDVKM. Trimming shortened V by 3 bases and J by 3 bases, and 15 bases separated the two germline ends. This CDR3 is 16 amino acids long. The DNA of the CDR3 is TGTGCCAGCAGTTTCAGCGCTGCTGGGTACTACAATGAGCAGTTCTTC. Its protein is CASSFSAAGYYNEQFF. Full variable domain (outside the CDR3, taken from reference TRBV28 and TRBJ2-1): DVKVTQSSRYLVKRTGEKVFLECVQDMDHENMFWYRQDPGLGLRLIYFSYDVKMKEKGDIPEGYSVSREKKERFSLILESASTNQTSMYLCASSFSAAGYYNEQFFGPGTRLTVL.

This clonotype has a count of ten or more. The chain is built from TRBV15 and TRBJ2-1; D tentatively fits TRBD1 or TRBD2 (5 bases each). The germline V gene has CDR1 LNHNV and CDR2 YYDKDF (reference sequence). There are 12 residues in the CDR3. Trimming removed 8 bases at V and 8 bases at J, with 13 bases between. CDR3 DNA sequence: TGTGCCACCTCACCGATGGGGGATGAGCAGTTCTTC. Translation: CATSPMGDEQFF.

This clonotype has a count of ten or more. The gene calls are TRBV28 and TRBJ2-1; 10 bases are shared with TRBD2. CDR3 length: 16 residues. CDR1 is MDHEN, CDR2 SYDVKM, per germline. Trimming took 5 bases from V and 8 from J; bases not matched to a gene: 12. CDR3 loop: CASSPVAGGYSDEQFF. The CDR3, as DNA: TGTGCCAGCAGTCCGGTAGCGGGAGGTTACAGTGATGAGCAGTTCTTC.

This clonotype was seen only a few times. The chain has TRBV6-1 and TRBJ2-7; D unresolved. Looked up from germline, CDR1 is MNHNS and CDR2 is SASEGT. V lost 2 bases to trimming and J lost 3 bases, with 5 bases between them. The length of the CDR3 is 12 residues. DNA of the CDR3: TGTGCCAGCAGTGAAATGTACTACGAGCAGTACTTC. Encoded protein: CASSEMYYEQYF.

This clonotype was counted ten times or more. V gene TRBV29-1 combines with J gene TRBJ1-1; no firm D call. V gave up 5 bases and J gave up 1 base, with 2 bases separating them. The CDR3 spans 10 residues. Germline CDR1 reads SQVTM; CDR2 reads ANQGSEA. The CDR3 here is CSVKNTEAFF. Written as DNA, the CDR3 is TGCAGCGTTAAGAACACTGAAGCTTTCTTT. Looking up the rest from reference TRBV29-1 and TRBJ1-1 gives the full variable domain: SAVISQKPSRDICQRGTSLTIQCQVDSQVTMMFWYRQQPGQSLTLIATANQGSEATYESGFVIDKFPISRPNLTFSTLTVSNMSPEDSSIYLCSVKNTEAFFGQGTRLTVV.